This T cell receptor beta chain originates from a study of blood T cell repertoires in COVID-19. This clone was detected a few times. Assay: immunoSEQ multiplex PCR; the TCRdb copy retains only in-frame clones and omits some. Of tens of thousands of clones listed, about nine tenths are singletons. The source material was peripheral blood. The origin of this receptor is a woman between 65 and 79 years old with active COVID-19.

The DNA of the CDR3 is TGTGCCAGCAGCAGGGACAGGGGGCGCGGAAACACCATATATTTT. This translates into CASSRDRGRGNTIYF. The chain combines TRBV7-8 with TRBJ1-3, with 12 bases matching TRBD1. Looked up from germline, CDR1 is SGHVS and CDR2 is FQNEAQ. The CDR3 is made up of 15 amino acids. V shed 5 bases, J shed 4 bases, and the junction held 3 bases outside the gene matches.